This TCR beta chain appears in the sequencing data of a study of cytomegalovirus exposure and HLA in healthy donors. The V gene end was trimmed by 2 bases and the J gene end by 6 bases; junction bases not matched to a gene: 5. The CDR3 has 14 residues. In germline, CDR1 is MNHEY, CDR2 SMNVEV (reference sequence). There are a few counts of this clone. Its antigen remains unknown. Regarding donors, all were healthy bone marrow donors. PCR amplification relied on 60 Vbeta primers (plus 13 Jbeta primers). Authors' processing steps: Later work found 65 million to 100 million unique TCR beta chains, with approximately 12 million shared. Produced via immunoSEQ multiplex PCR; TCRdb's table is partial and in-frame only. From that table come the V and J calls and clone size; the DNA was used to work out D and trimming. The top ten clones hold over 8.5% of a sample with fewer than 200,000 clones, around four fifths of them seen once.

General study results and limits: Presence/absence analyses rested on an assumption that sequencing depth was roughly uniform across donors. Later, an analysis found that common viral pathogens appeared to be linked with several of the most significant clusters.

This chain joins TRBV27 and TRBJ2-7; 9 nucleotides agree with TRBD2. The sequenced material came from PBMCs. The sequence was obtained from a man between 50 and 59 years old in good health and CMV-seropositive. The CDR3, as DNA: TGTGCCAGCAGTTTAGGGGGACTAGCTGGCGAGCAGTACTTC. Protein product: CASSLGGLAGEQYF.